This TCR beta chain was retrieved from a study of shared clonotypes between healthy human individuals. Study findings and constraints: Some clonotypes were shared by all four sorted-subset donors, while others were not shared. The non-shared ones had lower generation probabilities than the shared ones.

In the naive CD8 group, cells lacked CD45RO and were positively selected for CCR7, so terminally differentiated effector memory CD45RA+ cells were left out. Assay used: immunoSEQ multiplex PCR; TCRdb lists only in-frame clones, some missing. This sample has 700,000 to 950,000 clones, with about 97% found just once. The CDR3 loop spans 13 amino acids. Germline-derived CDR1 and CDR2 are SGHNT and YENEEA. V was clipped by 8 bases and J by 4 bases, with 15 bases between them. For this clone: Its target is unknown.

The clonotype comes from a man aged 25 to 45 in good health. Sequenced sample: naive CD8+ T cells sorted from blood. V gene TRBV11-3 combines with J gene TRBJ2-7, with D perhaps TRBD1 or TRBD2 (5 bases each). The CDR3 loop is CASQGPEDYEQYF. CDR3 bases: TGTGCCAGCCAGGGACCGGAGGATTACGAGCAGTACTTC.